This T cell receptor (beta chain) was retrieved from a study of T-cell reconstitution after alpha-beta-depleted transplantation in children (dated by TCRdb to 2015 to 2016). Looking at the study overall: T-cell immune reconstitution after TCRalphabeta/CD19-depleted allogeneic hematopoietic cell transplantation in children was quantitatively tracked in the study by means of TCR repertoire profiling.

V has 5 bases trimmed and J has 7 bases trimmed; junction bases matching no gene number 10. From a lookup of the germline V gene (reference sequence), CDR1 and CDR2 are SEHNR and FQNEAQ. The CDR3 sequence holds 15 residues, the cysteine and phenylalanine included. Only the CDR3 DNA stays, 45 bases, in frame from base 1. This clonotype was picked up a small number of times. Its antigen is unknown. Nothing much larger sits one base from this clone, and base qualities are not available. Library method: PCR. The reads were generated on an Illumina HiSeq 2500. Molecular barcoding was employed in the preparation of TCR libraries, with unique molecular identifiers being used to normalize TCRbeta repertoire quantification. TCRdb trimmed the raw reads at Q25, called clones with MiXCR and kept productive beta chains. Every CDR3 protein is listed once, alongside the most common genes and DNA of its rows. The sample table records roughly 610,000 distinct CDR3 sequences; about 11% of these occur just once. Jointly, the top ten make up about 4% of the sample.

This sequence was found in a human donor who donated a stem cell graft to a child with acute myeloid leukemia. The sample was PBMCs from the stem cell graft donor, taken from the stem cell graft. The sequence links TRBV7-9 to TRBJ1-4, with 7 bases aligning to TRBD1. Here the CDR3 is given as CASSPRDSPTEKLFF. The nucleotide sequence is given as TGTGCCAGCAGCCCACGGGACAGTCCTACTGAAAAACTGTTTTTT.